This T cell receptor beta chain was identified in a study of graft-versus-host responses after intestinal transplantation. Looking at the study overall: Every recipient had anti-thymocyte globulin induction and around 3 years of tacrolimus plus steroids. Overall study results and limits: GvH clonotypes were identified within recipient marrow, with a subset emerging first in ileum or blood. Some patients had graft-donor T cell macrochimerism. In their allografts, the ratios of graft-versus-host to host-versus-graft T cell clones were high. HvG clone declines early post-transplant were associated with peak circulating GvH levels.

This clone was found once. Its antigen remains unidentified. The CDR3 loop spans 15 amino acids. V lost 4 bases, J lost 5 bases, and 5 bases stayed unmatched. Per germline, CDR1 SGHRS and CDR2 YFSETQ. The assay was immunoSEQ multiplex PCR, and TCRdb's table has in-frame clones only and misses some. Of some 35,000 clones in the sample, approximately 95% were seen once. The specimen comprised unstimulated CD4+ T cells sorted from spleen or lymph node cells, sampled before transplant. The chain combines TRBV5-1 with TRBJ2-5; 13 bases align to TRBD2. This clonotype was obtained from a human donor who was the organ donor for an intestinal transplant. CDR3 protein: CASSAGLAGVETQYF. CDR3 coding DNA: TGCGCCAGCAGCGCAGGACTAGCGGGGGTCGAGACCCAGTACTTC. Based on the CDR3 plus reference TRBV5-1 and TRBJ2-5, the full variable domain is KAGVTQTPRYLIKTRGQQVTLSCSPISGHRSVSWYQQTPGQGLQFLFEYFSETQRNKGNFPGRFSGRQFSNSRSEMNVSTLELGDSALYLCASSAGLAGVETQYFGPGTRLLVL.